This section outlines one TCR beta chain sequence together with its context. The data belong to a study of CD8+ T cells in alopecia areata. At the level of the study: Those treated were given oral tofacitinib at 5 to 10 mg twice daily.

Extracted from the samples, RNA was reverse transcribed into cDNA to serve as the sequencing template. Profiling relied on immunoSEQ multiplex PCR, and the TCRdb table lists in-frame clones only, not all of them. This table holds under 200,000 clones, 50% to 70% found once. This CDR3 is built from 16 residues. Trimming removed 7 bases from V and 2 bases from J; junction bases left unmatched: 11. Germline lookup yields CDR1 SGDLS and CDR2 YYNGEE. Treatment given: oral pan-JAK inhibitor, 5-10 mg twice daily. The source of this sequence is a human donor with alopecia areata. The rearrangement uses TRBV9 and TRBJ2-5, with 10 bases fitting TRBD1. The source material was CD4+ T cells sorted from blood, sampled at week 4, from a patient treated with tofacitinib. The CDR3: CASGARGTGAQETQYF. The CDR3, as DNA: TGTGCCAGCGGCGCGCGCGGGACAGGGGCTCAAGAGACCCAGTACTTC.